Described below is a single T cell receptor beta chain sequence and its context. Its antigen is not identified. The ends were cut back, 6 bases at V and 8 bases at J, with 19 bases in the middle. CDR1 is MGHDK, CDR2 SYGVNS, per germline. The CDR3 consists of 14 residues. It was autoimmune disease history or systemic immunosuppression that excluded patients. Here immunoSEQ multiplex PCR was the method, and the copy in TCRdb shows in-frame clones only, minus some. This sample has around 88,000 clones, with 92% found just once. The sample comes from a study of OX40 agonist ivuxolimab in advanced cancers. Study-wide results and caveats: Low levels of normalized T-cell clonal expansion also appeared in some nonresponders. By week 6 at 0.1 to 3.0 mg/kg, blood CD4+ and CD8+ T cells had expanded clonally.

Here the sequenced sample was CD4+ or CD8+ T cells sorted from blood, taken in a trial of the OX40 agonist ivuxolimab. V and J are TRBV25-1 and TRBJ1-2; a possible D gene is TRBD1 (5 bases). The clonotype was recovered from an adult with an advanced solid tumor such as melanoma, head and neck, liver or kidney cancer. This chain's CDR3 is CASRTSGAAGGYTF. Here the CDR3 DNA reads TGTGCCAGCAGGACGTCCGGGGCCGCGGGCGGCTACACCTTC.